This T cell receptor (beta chain) stems from a study of blood T cell repertoires in COVID-19. Study overall: COVID-19 samples collected from the United States, Italy and Spain covered acute and convalescent phases. Sample material is recorded as cDNA or gDNA derived from T cells, B-cell-depleted T cells, or PBMCs.

Germline CDR1 and CDR2: LNHDA and SQIVND (reference sequence). The CDR3 is 15 amino acids. V lost 0 bases, J lost 5 bases, and 13 bases lay in between. Individuals drawn from 24 US areas were roughly 18 to 89 years old. Those designated as exposed participants met a COVID-19 case within 2 weeks before study entry. The protocol was immunoSEQ multiplex PCR, while the TCRdb copy is restricted to in-frame clones and leaves out a portion. The sample includes 400,000 to 500,000 clones, roughly 88% of them seen just once. This sequence originates from a young woman who had been exposed to COVID-19. Specimen: PBMCs or T cells enriched from blood (not recorded which). This rearrangement joins TRBV19 to TRBJ1-1, with D uncertain. CDR3 nucleotides: TGTGCCAGTAGTATAGATTTGGGAGTCGGAACTGAAGCTTTCTTT. It yields the protein CASSIDLGVGTEAFF.